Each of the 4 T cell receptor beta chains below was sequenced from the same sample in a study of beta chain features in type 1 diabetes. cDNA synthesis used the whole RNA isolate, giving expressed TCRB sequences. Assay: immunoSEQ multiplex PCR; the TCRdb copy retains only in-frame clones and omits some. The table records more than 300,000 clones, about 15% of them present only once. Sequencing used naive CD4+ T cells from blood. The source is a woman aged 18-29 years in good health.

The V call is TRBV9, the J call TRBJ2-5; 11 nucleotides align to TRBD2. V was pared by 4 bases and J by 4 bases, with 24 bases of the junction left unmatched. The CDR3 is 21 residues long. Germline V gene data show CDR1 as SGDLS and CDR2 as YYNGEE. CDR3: CASSPQVRGLSSGRRGETQYF. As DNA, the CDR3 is TGTGCCAGCAGCCCCCAAGTGCGGGGACTTTCTAGCGGGAGGAGGGGAGAGACCCAGTACTTC.

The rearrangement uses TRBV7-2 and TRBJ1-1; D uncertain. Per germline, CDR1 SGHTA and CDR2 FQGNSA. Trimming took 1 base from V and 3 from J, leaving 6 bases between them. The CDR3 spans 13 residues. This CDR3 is CASSLDGYTEAFF. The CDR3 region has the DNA TGTGCCAGCAGCTTAGACGGTTACACTGAAGCTTTCTTT. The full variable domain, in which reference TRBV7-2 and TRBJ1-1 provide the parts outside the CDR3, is GAGVSQSPSNKVTEKGKDVELRCDPISGHTALYWYRQSLGQGLEFLIYFQGNSAPDKSGLPSDRFSAERTGGSVSTLTIQRTQQEDSAVYLCASSLDGYTEAFFGQGTRLTVV.

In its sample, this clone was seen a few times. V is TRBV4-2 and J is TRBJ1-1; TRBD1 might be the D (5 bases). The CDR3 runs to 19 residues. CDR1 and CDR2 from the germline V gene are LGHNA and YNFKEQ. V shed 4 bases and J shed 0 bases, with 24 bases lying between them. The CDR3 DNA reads TGTGCCAGCAGCCTCCAACTAGCAACAGGTCAGAACATGAACACTGAAGCTTTCTTT. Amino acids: CASSLQLATGQNMNTEAFF.

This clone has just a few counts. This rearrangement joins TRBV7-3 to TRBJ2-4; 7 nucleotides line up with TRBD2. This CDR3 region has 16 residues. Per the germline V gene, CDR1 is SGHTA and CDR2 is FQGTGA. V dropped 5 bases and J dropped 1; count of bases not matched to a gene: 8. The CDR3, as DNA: TGTGCCAGCAGCGAGGCGGGAGTGGTTGCCAAAAACATTCAGTACTTC. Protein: CASSEAGVVAKNIQYF.